Below, one T cell receptor (beta chain) is given with its context. What it binds is not known. The CDR3 consists of 15 residues. Trimming at V came to 0 bases and at J to 7 bases, leaving 12 bases not matched to a gene. Looked up from germline, CDR1 is GTSNPN and CDR2 is SVGIG (reference sequence). This sample is part of a study of cytomegalovirus exposure and HLA in healthy donors. Study in general: Early released data comprised around 80 million unique TCRs from HLA-typed donors. Study-wide results and caveats: Certain indistinguishable V segments, among them TRBV6-2 and TRBV6-3, were excluded. Common viral pathogens seemed to be connected with several of the most significant clusters, according to a later analysis.

60 Vbeta and 13 Jbeta primers were used in PCR. Assay used: immunoSEQ multiplex PCR; TCRdb lists only in-frame clones, some missing. Counted here are more than 130,000 clones, around three quarters occurring once; the ten biggest clones make up approximately 6.3%. The chain employs TRBV30 and TRBJ2-7; 7 nucleotides agree with TRBD1. The specimen sequenced was PBMCs. This receptor was obtained from a man in his forties or fifties in good health and CMV-seropositive. CDR3 sequence reads: CAWSVSRTGNGEQYF. Written as DNA, the CDR3 is TGTGCCTGGAGTGTATCGAGGACAGGAAATGGGGAGCAGTACTTC. Complete variable domain (other parts from reference TRBV30 and TRBJ2-7): SQTIHQWPATLVQPVGSPLSLECTVEGTSNPNLYWYRQAAGRGLQLLFYSVGIGQISSEVPQNLSASRPQDRQFILSSKKLLLSDSGFYLCAWSVSRTGNGEQYFGPGTRLTVT.